Below are 27 T cell receptor beta chains sequenced from a single sample in a study of blood T cell repertoires in COVID-19. Assay: immunoSEQ multiplex PCR; the TCRdb copy retains only in-frame clones and omits some. The table lists roughly 250,000 clones, roughly 86% of them singletons. The sample taken for sequencing was peripheral blood. The receptors originated from a woman between 45 and 65 years old with acute or convalescent COVID-19.

The chain has TRBV7-8 and TRBJ1-1; maybe TRBD1 (5 bases). V lost 5 bases to trimming and J lost 5 bases, with 18 bases between them. The CDR3 runs 15 residues. From germline, CDR1 is SGHVS and CDR2 FQNEAQ. CDR3 loop: CASSRVGGRRTEAFF. CDR3 coding DNA: TGTGCCAGCAGCCGTGTCGGGGGAAGGAGAACTGAAGCTTTCTTT. The variable domain in full, completed from reference TRBV7-8 and TRBJ1-1, reads GAGVSQSPRYKVAKRGQDVALRCDPISGHVSLFWYQQALGQGPEFLTYFQNEAQLDKSGLPSDRFFAERPEGSVSTLKIQRTQQEDSAVYLCASSRVGGRRTEAFFGQGTRLTVV.

V is TRBV20-1 and J is TRBJ2-6; 7 positions match TRBD1. The CDR3 runs to 19 residues. V trimming: 3 bases; J trimming: 1 base; junction bases outside the gene matches: 15. The germline V gene encodes CDR1 DFQATT and CDR2 SNEGSKA (reference sequence). The CDR3 DNA follows: TGCAGTGCTAGTCGAACGCCGGGACAGAAGAGTTCTGGGGCCAACGTCCTGACTTTC. The encoded protein is CSASRTPGQKSSGANVLTF.

V and J are TRBV5-6 and TRBJ1-2, with D possibly TRBD1 on 6 matching bases. Germline CDR1 and CDR2: SGHDT and YYEEEE. This CDR3 has 15 amino acids. Between the trimmed V and J ends, which lost 4 bases and 0 bases, there was a span of 13 bases. The CDR3 sequence: CASSATGRSNYGYTF. Written as DNA, the CDR3 is TGTGCCAGCAGCGCGACAGGACGATCTAACTATGGCTACACCTTC.

This chain uses TRBV28 with TRBJ2-3, with 8 positions matching TRBD2. From germline, CDR1 is MDHEN and CDR2 SYDVKM. J lost 6 bases, V lost 3 bases, and 8 bases had no gene match. The CDR3 extends over 15 amino acids. The CDR3 region is CASSFVGLAKDTQYF. CDR3 nucleotide sequence: TGTGCCAGCAGTTTTGTAGGACTAGCAAAGGATACGCAGTATTTT.

V is TRBV2 and J is TRBJ1-5; 7 bases agree with TRBD1. Per the germline V gene, CDR1 is SNHLY and CDR2 is FYNNEI. The junction had 7 bases not matched to a gene; V was cut back by 6 bases and J by 2 bases. The length of the CDR3 is 15 residues. The CDR3 region has the DNA TGTGCCAGCAGCGTAAGAACAGGGGGCAATCAGCCCCAGCATTTT. This codes for CASSVRTGGNQPQHF.

J is TRBJ2-1 and V is TRBV7-8, with D perhaps matching TRBD1 (6 bases). V shed 4 bases and J shed 3 bases, with 22 bases lying between them. Germline CDR1 and CDR2: SGHVS and FQNEAQ. The CDR3 sequence is 18 residues long. The CDR3 nucleotides read TGTGCCAGCAGCTCCAATTATAGGCGACAGGAGATCTACAATGAGCAGTTCTTC. This sequence encodes CASSSNYRRQEIYNEQFF.

The chain joins TRBV12-5 to TRBJ1-3; 7 bases agree with TRBD1. Germline-derived CDR1 and CDR2 are LGHNT and FRNRAP. V trimming: 1 base; J trimming: 1 base; junction bases outside the gene matches: 10. The CDR3 runs 18 residues. The DNA for the CDR3 is TGTGCTAGTGGTTTGGGGATACCGACAGGGCGGTCTGGAAACACCATATATTTT. Translated: CASGLGIPTGRSGNTIYF.

The J gene is TRBJ2-1, the V gene TRBV6-5; 7 nucleotides match TRBD1. The CDR3 has 16 residues. Per germline, CDR1 MNHEY and CDR2 SVGAGI. V was pared by 2 bases and J by 4 bases, with 8 bases of the junction left unmatched. The CDR3 DNA follows: TGTGCCAGCAGTTACACCATAGACAGGGTGTACAATGAGCAGTTCTTC. As protein: CASSYTIDRVYNEQFF.

In DNA form, the CDR3 reads TGCGCCAGCCGTCGACTAGCGGGAGCCGGAGAAGGAGAGACCCAGTACTTC. It translates to CASRRLAGAGEGETQYF. The genes are TRBV5-1 and TRBJ2-5; 12 bases align to TRBD2. The CDR3 is 17 amino acids. From germline, CDR1 is SGHRS and CDR2 YFSETQ. J was trimmed by 4 bases and V by 7 bases; bases with no gene match: 14.

The chain joins TRBV28 to TRBJ2-7, with 11 bases identical to TRBD2. J gave up 0 bases and V 4 bases, and 17 bases lay outside the gene matches. The CDR3 has 20 residues. CDR1 MDHEN and CDR2 SYDVKM come from the germline V gene. CDR3 sequence reads: CASSYPIRLAGWADSYEQYF. The CDR3 bases are TGTGCCAGCAGTTACCCCATTCGACTAGCGGGATGGGCCGACTCCTACGAGCAGTACTTC.

The genes are TRBV19 and TRBJ2-7; no firm D call. The CDR3 loop spans 14 amino acids. Germline lookup yields CDR1 LNHDA and CDR2 SQIVND (reference sequence). Trimming removed 1 base at V and 2 bases at J, with 9 bases between. The CDR3 nucleotides read TGTGCCAGTAGTATAGTGCCCGGAGCCTACGAGCAGTACTTC. Encoded protein: CASSIVPGAYEQYF.

The chain has TRBV7-3 and TRBJ2-1, with a weak D call TRBD1 (5 bases). The CDR3 is 12 residues long. V shed 5 bases and J shed 11 bases, with 13 bases lying between them. Looked up from germline, CDR1 is SGHTA and CDR2 is FQGTGA. Here the CDR3 reads CASSLSTAQQFF. CDR3 coding DNA: TGTGCCAGCAGCCTCTCGACAGCCCAGCAGTTCTTC.

The chain couples TRBV5-4 to TRBJ2-1; TRBD1 agrees at 7 bases. Germline trimming cut 4 bases from V and 8 bases from J; bases unmatched to any gene: 12. Germline assignment: CDR1 SGHNT and CDR2 YYREEE (reference sequence). The CDR3 is made up of 15 amino acids. In DNA, the CDR3 is TGTGCCAGCAGCGGTGACAGGGACCTTAAGGATGAGCAGTTCTTC. Translating it yields CASSGDRDLKDEQFF.

This chain uses TRBV6-5 with TRBJ2-3, with 11 bases aligning to TRBD1. The germline V gene has CDR1 MNHEY and CDR2 SVGAGI. The CDR3 runs 14 residues. Trimming took 6 bases from V and 5 from J; bases not matched to a gene: 4. The CDR3 bases are TGTGCCAGCAGAGTGGACAGGGGGCAAGATACGCAGTATTTT. This encodes CASRVDRGQDTQYF.

The V call is TRBV6-5, the J call TRBJ2-3, with D unclear. V was trimmed by 6 bases and J by 4 bases, leaving 8 bases between them. The CDR3 has 12 residues. From germline, CDR1 is MNHEY and CDR2 SVGAGI. CDR3 in DNA: TGTGCCAGCAGCGTACTCTCAGATACGCAGTATTTT. The encoded protein is CASSVLSDTQYF.

Notes on this clone: The sample holds other DNA sequences that translate to the same CDR3. The chain recombines TRBV28 with TRBJ1-5; D is unclear. Trimming shortened V by 5 bases and J by 2 bases, and 13 bases separated the two germline ends. Germline lookup yields CDR1 MDHEN and CDR2 SYDVKM. CDR3 length: 15 amino acids. The CDR3 here is CASSSRGLGNQPQHF. In DNA, the CDR3 is TGTGCCAGCAGTAGCAGAGGGTTGGGCAATCAGCCCCAGCATTTT.

The rearrangement links TRBV5-1 to TRBJ2-1, with TRBD2 matching over 7 bases. With V trimmed by 1 base and J by 3 bases, 7 bases remained unmatched. The CDR3 extends over 16 amino acids. The V gene's germline CDR1 is SGHRS and CDR2 YFSETQ. The CDR3 nucleotides read TGCGCCAGCAGCTTGACCAAAGCGGGATTCTACAATGAGCAGTTCTTC. Its translation is CASSLTKAGFYNEQFF.

This CDR3 is CASSPTSQGGEQYF. DNA for the CDR3: TGTGCCAGCTCTCCCACCTCCCAGGGTGGCGAGCAGTACTTC. The rearrangement joins TRBV28 to TRBJ2-7, with D possibly TRBD1 on 5 matching bases. The germline CDR1 and CDR2 sequences are MDHEN and SYDVKM. The CDR3 consists of 14 residues. Deletions cut 8 bases from V and 6 bases from J, with 20 bases between.

Only one count was recorded for this clone. V gene TRBV6-5 combines with J gene TRBJ2-7; 9 nucleotides align to TRBD2. Germline V gene lookup returns CDR1 MNHEY and CDR2 SVGAGI. The CDR3 covers 16 residues. J was trimmed by 0 bases and V by 2 bases; bases with no gene match: 5. The CDR3 DNA reads as TGTGCCAGCAGTTACCTCACTAGCGGGTACTCCTACGAGCAGTACTTC. Encoded protein: CASSYLTSGYSYEQYF.

The V call is TRBV10-3, the J call TRBJ2-1; 9 bases line up with TRBD1. In germline, CDR1 is ENHRY, CDR2 SYGVKD. V trimming: 10 bases; J trimming: 6 bases; junction bases outside the gene matches: 13. The CDR3 runs to 15 residues. The CDR3 loop reads CATRRPGQGGNEQFF. The CDR3 coding sequence is TGTGCCACCAGAAGGCCGGGACAGGGAGGCAATGAGCAGTTCTTC.

This chain links TRBV7-9 with TRBJ2-1, with TRBD2 as a possible D gene (6 bases). The CDR3 extends over 15 amino acids. CDR1 and CDR2 from the germline V gene are SEHNR and FQNEAQ (reference sequence). V was shortened by 4 bases and J by 2 bases, with 12 bases between the two germline ends. Here the CDR3 reads CASSSRLGTYNEQFF. The CDR3 nucleotides are TGTGCCAGCAGCTCCCGACTAGGAACCTACAATGAGCAGTTCTTC.

The chain employs TRBV9 and TRBJ2-1; no definite D call. Trimming removed 2 bases at V and 8 bases at J, with 8 bases between. The CDR3 has 12 residues. The germline V gene has CDR1 SGDLS and CDR2 YYNGEE. The CDR3 here is CASSVGWDEQFF. The DNA of the CDR3 is TGTGCCAGCAGCGTCGGGTGGGATGAGCAGTTCTTC. Full variable domain (remainder filled in from reference TRBV9 and TRBJ2-1): DSGVTQTPKHLITATGQRVTLRCSPRSGDLSVYWYQQSLDQGLQFLIQYYNGEERAKGNILERFSAQQFPDLHSELNLSSLELGDSALYFCASSVGWDEQFFGPGTRLTVL.

This clone came up a few times. The V call is TRBV5-1, the J call TRBJ1-3; D is uncertain. This CDR3 contains 17 residues. CDR1 and CDR2 from the germline V gene are SGHRS and YFSETQ. Deletions cut 2 bases from V and 4 bases from J, with 19 bases between. Here the CDR3 reads CASSLYSGVTTGNTIYF. Here the CDR3 DNA reads TGCGCCAGCAGCTTATACTCCGGGGTAACTACAGGAAACACCATATATTTT.

The chain couples TRBV6-5 to TRBJ1-2; 8 nucleotides align to TRBD1. The V gene end was trimmed by 2 bases and the J gene end by 4 bases; junction bases not matched to a gene: 3. This CDR3 is 14 amino acids long. Germline-derived CDR1 and CDR2 are MNHEY and SVGAGI. The CDR3 region has the DNA TGTGCCAGCAGTTACGACAGGGGAACCTATGGCTACACCTTC. Its protein is CASSYDRGTYGYTF.

The rearrangement links TRBV2 to TRBJ2-7, with D maybe TRBD1 (6 bases). The CDR3 covers 13 residues. Per germline, CDR1 SNHLY and CDR2 FYNNEI. V lost 7 bases and J 4 bases, leaving 14 bases between the germline ends. The CDR3 protein is CASTRQVRYEQYF. CDR3 coding DNA: TGTGCCAGCACAAGACAGGTGAGGTACGAGCAGTACTTC.

This clone appeared a single time. The gene calls are TRBV5-6 and TRBJ1-4; D unresolved. V was pared by 1 base and J by 2 bases, with 12 bases between. The CDR3 totals 16 residues. The germline CDR1 and CDR2 sequences are SGHDT and YYEEEE. The CDR3 is CASSLLGPETNEKLFF. CDR3 nucleotide sequence: TGTGCCAGCAGCTTGTTAGGCCCGGAGACTAATGAAAAACTGTTTTTT. Variable domain in full (rest from reference TRBV5-6 and TRBJ1-4): DAGVTQSPTHLIKTRGQQVTLRCSPKSGHDTVSWYQQALGQGPQFIFQYYEEEERQRGNFPDRFSGHQFPNYSSELNVNALLLGDSALYLCASSLLGPETNEKLFFGSGTQLSVL.

The chain links TRBV5-1 to TRBJ1-2, with D unresolved. CDR3 length: 14 residues. V lost 0 bases and J 4 bases, leaving 10 bases between the germline ends. Per the germline V gene, CDR1 is SGHRS and CDR2 is YFSETQ. The CDR3 DNA follows: TGCGCCAGCAGCTTGGGGGTGGAGGTCTATGGCTACACCTTC. It specifies CASSLGVEVYGYTF.